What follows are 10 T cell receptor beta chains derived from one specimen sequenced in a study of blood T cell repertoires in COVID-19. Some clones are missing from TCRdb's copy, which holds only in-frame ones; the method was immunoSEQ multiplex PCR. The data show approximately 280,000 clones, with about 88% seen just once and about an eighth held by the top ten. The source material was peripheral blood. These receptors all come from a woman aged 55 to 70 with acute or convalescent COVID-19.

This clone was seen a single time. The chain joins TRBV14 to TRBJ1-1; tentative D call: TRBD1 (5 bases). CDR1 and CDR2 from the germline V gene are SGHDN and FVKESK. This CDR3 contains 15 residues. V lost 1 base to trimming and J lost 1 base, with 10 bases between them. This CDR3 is CASSQVAGSNTEAFF. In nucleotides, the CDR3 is TGTGCCAGCAGCCAAGTTGCAGGGTCGAACACTGAAGCTTTCTTT.

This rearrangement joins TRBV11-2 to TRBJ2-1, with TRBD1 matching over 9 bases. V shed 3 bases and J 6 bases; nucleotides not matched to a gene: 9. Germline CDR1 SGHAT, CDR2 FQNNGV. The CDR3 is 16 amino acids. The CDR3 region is CASSFYRDREGNEQFF. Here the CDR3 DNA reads TGTGCCAGCAGCTTTTACCGGGACAGGGAGGGCAATGAGCAGTTCTTC.

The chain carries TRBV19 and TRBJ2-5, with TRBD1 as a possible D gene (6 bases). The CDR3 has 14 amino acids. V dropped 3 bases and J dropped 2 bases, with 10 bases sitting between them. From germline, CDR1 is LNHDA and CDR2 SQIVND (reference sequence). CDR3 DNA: TGTGCCAGTAGTATCGGCAGGGGTCAAGAGACCCAGTACTTC. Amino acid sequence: CASSIGRGQETQYF.

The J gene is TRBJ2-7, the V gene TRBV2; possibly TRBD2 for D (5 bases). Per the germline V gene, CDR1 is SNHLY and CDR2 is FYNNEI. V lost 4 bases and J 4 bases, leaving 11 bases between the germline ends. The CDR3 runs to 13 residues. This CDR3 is CASSVRGWYEQYF. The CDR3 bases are TGTGCCAGCAGTGTACGGGGTTGGTACGAGCAGTACTTC.

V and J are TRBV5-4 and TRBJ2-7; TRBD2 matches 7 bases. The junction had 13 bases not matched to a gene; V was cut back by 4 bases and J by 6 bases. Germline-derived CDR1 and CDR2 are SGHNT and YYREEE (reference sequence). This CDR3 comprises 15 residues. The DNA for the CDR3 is TGTGCCAGCAGCCCTGGCGGCGGGAGAGCCATCGAGCAGTACTTC. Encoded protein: CASSPGGGRAIEQYF.

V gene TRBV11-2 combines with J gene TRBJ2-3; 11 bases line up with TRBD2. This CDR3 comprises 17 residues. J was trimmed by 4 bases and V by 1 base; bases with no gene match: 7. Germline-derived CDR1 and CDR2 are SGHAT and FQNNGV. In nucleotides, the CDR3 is TGTGCCAGCAGCTTAGGGCTAGCGGGGGGTCGGTCAGATACGCAGTATTTT. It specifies CASSLGLAGGRSDTQYF.

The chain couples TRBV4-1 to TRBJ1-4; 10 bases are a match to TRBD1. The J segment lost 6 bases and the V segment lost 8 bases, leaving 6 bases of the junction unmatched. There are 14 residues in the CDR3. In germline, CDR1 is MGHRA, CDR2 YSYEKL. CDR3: CASGGQGVDEKLFF. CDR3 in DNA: TGCGCCAGCGGCGGACAGGGGGTTGATGAAAAACTGTTTTTT.

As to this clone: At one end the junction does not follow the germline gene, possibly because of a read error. The CDR3 protein is CASKVGGTQYF. DNA of the CDR3: TGTGCTAGCAAAGTAGGGGGGACCCAGTACTTC. The chain combines TRBV6-5 with TRBJ2-5; possibly TRBD1 for D (6 bases). This CDR3 has 11 residues. Per germline, CDR1 MNHEY and CDR2 SVGAGI.

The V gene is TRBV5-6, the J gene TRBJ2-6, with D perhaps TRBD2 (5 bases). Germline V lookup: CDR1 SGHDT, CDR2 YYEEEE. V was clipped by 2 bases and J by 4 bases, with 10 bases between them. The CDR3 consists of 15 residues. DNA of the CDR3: TGTGCCAGCAGCTTCCGGGGAGCCGGGGCCAACGTCCTGACTTTC. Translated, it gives CASSFRGAGANVLTF. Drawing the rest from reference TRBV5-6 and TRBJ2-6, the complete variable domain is DAGVTQSPTHLIKTRGQQVTLRCSPKSGHDTVSWYQQALGQGPQFIFQYYEEEERQRGNFPDRFSGHQFPNYSSELNVNALLLGDSALYLCASSFRGAGANVLTFGAGSRLTVL.

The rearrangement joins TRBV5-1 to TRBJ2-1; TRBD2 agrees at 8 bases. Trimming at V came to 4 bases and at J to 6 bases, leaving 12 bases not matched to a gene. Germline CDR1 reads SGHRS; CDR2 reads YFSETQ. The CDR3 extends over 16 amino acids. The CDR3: CASSPTSGPKGNEQFF. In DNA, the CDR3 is TGCGCCAGCAGCCCAACTAGCGGCCCAAAGGGCAATGAGCAGTTCTTC.